These 3 T cell receptor beta chains were sequenced from one sample in a study of shared clonotypes between healthy human individuals. Clones were sequenced by immunoSEQ multiplex PCR, and TCRdb holds only the in-frame ones, with some missing. The sample consists of under 85,000 clones, about 63% of them appearing once. Sequenced sample: memory CD8+ T cells sorted from blood. Subset in this sample: CD45RO+ cells pooled with CCR7-negative TemRA cells. Receptors originate from a man under 40 in good health.

This clone was picked up a small number of times. The chain combines TRBV6-1 with TRBJ2-3, with 9 bases matching TRBD1. Per germline, CDR1 MNHNS and CDR2 SASEGT. The junction had 4 bases not matched to a gene; V was cut back by 2 bases and J by 4 bases. The CDR3 sequence is 15 residues long. CDR3 in DNA: TGTGCCAGCAGTGAACAAACAGGGGGCGCAGATACGCAGTATTTT. Its translation: CASSEQTGGADTQYF.

J is TRBJ2-7 and V is TRBV6-9, with D maybe TRBD2 (6 bases). The germline CDR1 and CDR2 sequences are MNHGY and SVAAGI. Trimming removed 6 bases at V and 3 bases at J, with 18 bases between. The length of the CDR3 is 15 residues. The chain's CDR3 is CASSRLENPFYEQYF. The DNA for the CDR3 is TGTGCCAGCAGCCGACTAGAAAACCCATTCTACGAGCAGTACTTC.

V usage is TRBV30 and J usage is TRBJ2-7; 7 positions agree with TRBD2. Per germline, CDR1 GTSNPN and CDR2 SVGIG (reference sequence). The ends lost 2 bases at V and 6 bases at J; junction bases unmatched: 16. The CDR3 is 16 residues long. The CDR3: CAWSRLPSWREGEQYF. Written as DNA, the CDR3 is TGTGCCTGGAGTAGGTTGCCTAGTTGGAGGGAGGGCGAGCAGTACTTC.